Listed here are 26 T cell receptor beta chains from one sample, sequenced in a study of T cells in tumors after PD-1 blockade. Sequencing was performed with immunoSEQ multiplex PCR; in TCRdb, only in-frame clones are kept and a portion is missing. The sample consists of around 45,000 clones, roughly three quarters of them appearing once. The sequences come from PBMCs, collected before anti-PD-1 treatment. The origin of the receptors is a human donor with basal cell carcinoma.

This rearrangement joins TRBV5-1 to TRBJ2-1; TRBD1 or TRBD2 may be the D gene (5 bases each). Looked up from germline, CDR1 is SGHRS and CDR2 is YFSETQ. The CDR3 contains 16 residues. With 0 bases removed from V and 8 bases from J, the gap between germline ends came to 18 bases. CDR3 bases: TGCGCCAGCAGCTTGGTATCCGGGAAAAAAGGGGATGAGCAGTTCTTC. It is translated as CASSLVSGKKGDEQFF.

J is TRBJ2-5 and V is TRBV5-1; 8 nucleotides line up with TRBD2. Germline assignment: CDR1 SGHRS and CDR2 YFSETQ. The CDR3 extends over 15 amino acids. Unmatched junction bases numbered 5, after V lost 0 bases and J lost 4 bases. Here the CDR3 reads CASSLGLRGGETQYF. The CDR3 DNA follows: TGCGCCAGCAGCTTGGGTCTCCGGGGGGGAGAGACCCAGTACTTC.

The CDR3: CASSDAGTDTQYF. The CDR3 DNA is TGTGCCAGCAGCGACGCGGGCACAGATACGCAGTATTTT. The chain combines TRBV6-4 with TRBJ2-3, with unresolved D. The germline V and J ends were trimmed by 6 bases and 1 base, with 8 bases remaining between them. This CDR3 contains 13 residues. Germline V lookup: CDR1 MRHNA, CDR2 SNTAGT.

The V call is TRBV27, the J call TRBJ2-2; 12 bases map to TRBD2. Germline V CDR1 and CDR2: MNHEY, SMNVEV (reference sequence). CDR3 length: 19 amino acids. Trimming cost V 0 bases and J 4 bases; bases outside gene matches: 9. The CDR3 reads CASSLSGASGRAGTGELFF. The CDR3 region has the DNA TGTGCCAGCAGTTTATCTGGGGCTAGCGGGAGGGCGGGCACCGGGGAGCTGTTTTTT.

This clone was detected once. The chain is built from TRBV6-6 and TRBJ1-5, with 7 bases that match TRBD1. CDR1 MNHNY and CDR2 SVGAGI come from the germline V gene (reference sequence). V lost 5 bases and J lost 3; bases outside the gene matches: 4. The CDR3 extends over 14 amino acids. The CDR3 DNA reads as TGTGCCAGCAGTGACAGGGATATCAATCAGCCCCAGCATTTT. Amino acid sequence: CASSDRDINQPQHF.

The CDR3 protein is CASSALGGGAGGTQYF. CDR3 DNA sequence: TGTGCCAGCAGCGCCCTGGGCGGGGGGGCGGGAGGTACGCAGTATTTT. The chain links TRBV3-1 (or the pseudogene TRBV3-2) to TRBJ2-3, with 9 bases aligning to TRBD2. Germline CDR1 reads LGHDT; CDR2 reads YNNKEL (reference sequence). The CDR3 has 16 amino acids. J gave up 8 bases and V 5 bases, and 14 bases lay outside the gene matches.

The chain links TRBV5-4 to TRBJ1-2, with TRBD1 matching 10 bases. V gave up 2 bases and J gave up 4 bases; unmatched junction bases: 5. This CDR3 is 15 amino acids long. Germline V CDR1 and CDR2: SGHNT, YYREEE (reference sequence). CDR3 bases: TGTGCCAGCAGCTTTGACAGGGGGCAAATCTATGGCTACACCTTC. Protein product: CASSFDRGQIYGYTF.

The rearrangement joins TRBV3-1 (or the pseudogene TRBV3-2) to TRBJ2-1; 14 nucleotides line up with TRBD2. This CDR3 region has 19 residues. V was pared by 4 bases and J by 3 bases, with 11 bases of the junction left unmatched. Per the germline V gene, CDR1 is LGHDT and CDR2 is YNNKEL (reference sequence). The CDR3 loop is CASSPDGTSGGAHYNEQFF. The CDR3 DNA is TGTGCCAGCAGCCCCGACGGGACTAGCGGGGGAGCCCACTACAATGAGCAGTTCTTC.

The chain combines TRBV5-4 with TRBJ1-1; 11 bases align to TRBD1. CDR1 is SGHNT and CDR2 is YYREEE in the germline V gene (reference sequence). This CDR3 is 15 amino acids long. V lost 6 bases, J lost 4 bases, and 8 bases stayed unmatched. In DNA form, the CDR3 reads TGTGCCAGCATCGCGGACAGGGGGCCTGGCACTGAAGCTTTCTTT. This translates into CASIADRGPGTEAFF.

The chain is built from TRBV7-3 and TRBJ1-2; 8 bases align to TRBD1. CDR3 length: 13 amino acids. V trimming: 5 bases; J trimming: 4 bases; junction bases outside the gene matches: 3. The germline V gene encodes CDR1 SGHTA and CDR2 FQGTGA. The CDR3 protein is CASSLGQGYGYTF. The CDR3 nucleotides are TGTGCCAGCAGCCTCGGACAGGGCTATGGCTACACCTTC.

J is TRBJ1-2 and V is TRBV5-4, with D perhaps TRBD1 (5 bases). CDR3 length equals 14 residues. The germline V and J ends were trimmed by 5 bases and 4 bases, with 15 bases remaining between them. CDR1 SGHNT and CDR2 YYREEE come from the germline V gene (reference sequence). The chain's CDR3 is CASSPRGAGYGYTF. CDR3 nucleotides: TGTGCCAGCAGTCCCAGAGGGGCAGGCTATGGCTACACCTTC.

This chain links TRBV28 with TRBJ1-5, with D hard to call. The CDR3 length is 12 residues. Trimming removed 5 bases at V and 4 bases at J, with 6 bases between. Germline CDR1 reads MDHEN; CDR2 reads SYDVKM. CDR3 sequence reads: CASSNSNQPQHF. The CDR3 DNA reads as TGTGCCAGCAGTAACAGTAATCAGCCCCAGCATTTT. Full variable domain (outside the CDR3, taken from reference TRBV28 and TRBJ1-5): DVKVTQSSRYLVKRTGEKVFLECVQDMDHENMFWYRQDPGLGLRLIYFSYDVKMKEKGDIPEGYSVSREKKERFSLILESASTNQTSMYLCASSNSNQPQHFGDGTRLSIL.

The V and J genes are TRBV19 and TRBJ2-5, with 7 bases aligning to TRBD2. CDR3 size: 15 residues. Germline CDR1 and CDR2: LNHDA and SQIVND (reference sequence). The V gene end was trimmed by 3 bases and the J gene end by 4 bases; junction bases not matched to a gene: 8. The CDR3 loop reads CASSIRSSGRETQYF. CDR3 in DNA: TGTGCCAGTAGTATTCGGTCTAGCGGTCGAGAGACCCAGTACTTC.

The chain employs TRBV6-1 and TRBJ2-1, with 15 bases fitting TRBD2. The CDR3 has 17 amino acids. Trimming cost V 4 bases and J 6 bases; bases outside gene matches: 7. Germline-derived CDR1 and CDR2 are MNHNS and SASEGT. The CDR3 nucleotides are TGTGCCAGCAGTGGGACTAGCGGGGGGGCCTGGTTCAATGAGCAGTTCTTC. Translating it yields CASSGTSGGAWFNEQFF.

Sample share makes this clone medium-sized. V gene TRBV7-2 combines with J gene TRBJ1-1, with 7 positions matching TRBD1. The V gene's germline CDR1 is SGHTA and CDR2 FQGNSA. CDR3 length: 16 amino acids. V dropped 1 base and J dropped 3; count of bases not matched to a gene: 8. The CDR3 bases are TGTGCCAGCAGCTTAGGTGGGGCAGGGGGTTACACTGAAGCTTTCTTT. Protein product: CASSLGGAGGYTEAFF.

This clone showed up just a few times. The V call is TRBV5-6, the J call TRBJ1-2, with 9 bases aligning to TRBD1. The CDR3 extends over 16 amino acids. J lost 3 bases, V lost 1 base, and 7 bases had no gene match. From germline, CDR1 is SGHDT and CDR2 YYEEEE. The CDR3 DNA is TGTGCCAGCAGCTTGTTTCGGGACAGGGCGGACTATGGCTACACCTTC. The encoded protein is CASSLFRDRADYGYTF.

V and J are TRBV4-2 and TRBJ2-1; 12 nucleotides match TRBD2. This CDR3 comprises 16 residues. V lost 0 bases to trimming and J lost 4 bases; unmatched junction nucleotides: 1. From germline, CDR1 is LGHNA and CDR2 YNFKEQ. The CDR3 nucleotides read TGTGCCAGCAGCCAAGAGACTAGCGGGGGATACAATGAGCAGTTCTTC. The encoded protein is CASSQETSGGYNEQFF.

The V call is TRBV4-1, the J call TRBJ2-7; 7 bases match TRBD1. Trimming removed 0 bases from V and 3 bases from J; junction bases left unmatched: 14. CDR1 MGHRA and CDR2 YSYEKL come from the germline V gene. The CDR3 loop spans 18 amino acids. CDR3 loop: CASSQEGLPGQRDYEQYF. In DNA form, the CDR3 reads TGCGCCAGCAGCCAAGAAGGCCTCCCGGGACAGCGAGACTACGAGCAGTACTTC.

This clone occurred once. The chain couples TRBV28 to TRBJ2-4; the D gene is possibly TRBD1 (6 bases). Looked up from germline, CDR1 is MDHEN and CDR2 is SYDVKM. The CDR3 totals 18 residues. The V and J ends lost 4 bases and 1 base respectively, with 20 bases between them. The CDR3 region is CASSSPLVGGMAKNIQYF. The CDR3 coding sequence is TGTGCCAGCAGTTCTCCCCTTGTAGGGGGTATGGCCAAAAACATTCAGTACTTC.

The rearrangement joins TRBV28 to TRBJ2-7, with TRBD2 matching over 8 bases. Germline CDR1 is MDHEN and CDR2 is SYDVKM. The CDR3 extends over 15 amino acids. V was pared by 4 bases and J by 0 bases, with 5 bases of the junction left unmatched. CDR3 amino acids: CASSSPGGSSYEQYF. The CDR3 DNA is TGTGCCAGCAGTTCACCGGGGGGGAGCTCCTACGAGCAGTACTTC.

This sequence joins TRBV28 and TRBJ1-5, with a weak D call TRBD1 (6 bases). The CDR3 loop spans 16 amino acids. The V end lost 2 bases, the J end lost 3 bases, and 14 bases lay between the germline ends. From germline, CDR1 is MDHEN and CDR2 SYDVKM. As DNA, the CDR3 is TGTGCCAGCAGTTTACAGGGGTTAGGGTACAATCAGCCCCAGCATTTT. Its protein is CASSLQGLGYNQPQHF.

J is TRBJ2-2 and V is TRBV6-5; TRBD2 aligns across 11 bases. This CDR3 is 15 amino acids long. V lost 10 bases, J lost 5 bases, and 9 bases stayed unmatched. Looked up from germline, CDR1 is MNHEY and CDR2 is SVGAGI. This CDR3 is CATTLAGVSTGELFF. CDR3 bases: TGTGCCACCACACTAGCGGGAGTCAGTACCGGGGAGCTGTTTTTT.

This chain joins TRBV30 and TRBJ2-7, with D possibly matching TRBD1 (5 bases). V was trimmed by 0 bases and J by 5 bases, leaving 20 bases between them. The CDR3 has 16 residues. The germline CDR1 and CDR2 sequences are GTSNPN and SVGIG (reference sequence). The CDR3 coding sequence is TGTGCCTGGAGTGTAACCCTGGGGCAGGGAAGGCACGAGCAGTACTTC. Translating gives CAWSVTLGQGRHEQYF.

The rearrangement uses TRBV12-2 and TRBJ2-2. TRBV12-2 is designated a pseudogene. The CDR3 has 18 residues. For the CDR3, the DNA is TGTGCAAGTCGCTTAAGAAGTAGAACACGGCCGAACACCGGGGAGCTGTTTTTT. Amino acids: CASRLRSRTRPNTGELFF.

This clone appeared a single time. The genes are TRBV24-1 and TRBJ2-1; TRBD2 matches at 10 bases. This CDR3 has 18 residues. The J segment lost 3 bases and the V segment lost 0 bases, leaving 7 bases of the junction unmatched. Looked up from germline, CDR1 is KGHDR and CDR2 is SFDVKD. The CDR3 reads CATSDLHSGGQRYNEQFF. The CDR3 DNA reads TGTGCCACCAGTGATTTGCATAGCGGGGGGCAGCGCTACAATGAGCAGTTCTTC.

The V call is TRBV5-1, the J call TRBJ1-3; tentatively, D is TRBD1 (5 bases). Germline-derived CDR1 and CDR2 are SGHRS and YFSETQ. V was clipped by 4 bases and J by 3 bases, with 11 bases between them. The CDR3 runs 14 residues. CDR3 sequence: CASSDQGIGNTIYF. Written as DNA, the CDR3 is TGCGCCAGCAGCGACCAGGGAATTGGAAACACCATATATTTT.